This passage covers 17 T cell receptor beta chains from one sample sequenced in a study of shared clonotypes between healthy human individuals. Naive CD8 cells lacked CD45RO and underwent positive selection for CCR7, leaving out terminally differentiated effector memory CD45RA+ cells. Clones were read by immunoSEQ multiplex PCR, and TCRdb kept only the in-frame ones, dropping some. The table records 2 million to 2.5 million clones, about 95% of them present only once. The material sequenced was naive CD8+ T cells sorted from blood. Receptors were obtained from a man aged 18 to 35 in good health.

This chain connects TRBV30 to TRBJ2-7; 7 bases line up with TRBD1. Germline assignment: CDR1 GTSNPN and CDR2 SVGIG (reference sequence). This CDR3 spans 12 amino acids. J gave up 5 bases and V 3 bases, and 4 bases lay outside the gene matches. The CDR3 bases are TGTGCCTGGAGCCGAGACAGGGACGAGCAGTACTTC. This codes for CAWSRDRDEQYF.

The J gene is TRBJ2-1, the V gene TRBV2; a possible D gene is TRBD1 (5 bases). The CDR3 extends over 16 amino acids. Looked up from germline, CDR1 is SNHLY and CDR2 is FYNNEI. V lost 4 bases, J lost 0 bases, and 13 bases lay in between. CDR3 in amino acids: CASSGTGHRSYNEQFF. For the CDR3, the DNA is TGTGCCAGCAGTGGAACCGGACACCGCTCCTACAATGAGCAGTTCTTC. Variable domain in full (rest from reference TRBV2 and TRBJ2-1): EPEVTQTPSHQVTQMGQEVILRCVPISNHLYFYWYRQILGQKVEFLVSFYNNEISEKSEIFDDQFSVERPDGSNFTLKIRSTKLEDSAMYFCASSGTGHRSYNEQFFGPGTRLTVL.

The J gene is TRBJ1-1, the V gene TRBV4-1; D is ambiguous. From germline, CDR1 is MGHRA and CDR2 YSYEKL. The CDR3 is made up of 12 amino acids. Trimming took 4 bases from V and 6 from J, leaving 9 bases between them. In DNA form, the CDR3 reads TGCGCCAGCAGCCTGTCTGGGGCTGAAGCTTTCTTT. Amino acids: CASSLSGAEAFF.

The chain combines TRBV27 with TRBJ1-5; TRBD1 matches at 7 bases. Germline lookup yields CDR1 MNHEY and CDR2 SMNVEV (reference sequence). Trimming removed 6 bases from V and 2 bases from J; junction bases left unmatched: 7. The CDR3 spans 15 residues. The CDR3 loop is CASRVGGEGNQPQHF. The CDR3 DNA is TGTGCCAGCAGGGTAGGGGGCGAGGGCAATCAGCCCCAGCATTTT.

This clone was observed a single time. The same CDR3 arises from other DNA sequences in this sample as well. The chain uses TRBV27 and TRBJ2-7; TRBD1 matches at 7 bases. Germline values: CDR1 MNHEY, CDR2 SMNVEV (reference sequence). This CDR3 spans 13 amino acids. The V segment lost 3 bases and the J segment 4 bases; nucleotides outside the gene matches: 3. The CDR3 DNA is TGTGCCAGCAGTTTCGGGACAGTGTACGAGCAGTACTTC. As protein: CASSFGTVYEQYF.

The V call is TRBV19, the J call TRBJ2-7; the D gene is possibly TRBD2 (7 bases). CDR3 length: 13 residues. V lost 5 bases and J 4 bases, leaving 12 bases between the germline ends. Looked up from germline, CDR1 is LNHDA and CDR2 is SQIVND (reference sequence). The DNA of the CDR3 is TGTGCCAGTAGTCCGGGGGGCAAATACGAGCAGTACTTC. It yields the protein CASSPGGKYEQYF.

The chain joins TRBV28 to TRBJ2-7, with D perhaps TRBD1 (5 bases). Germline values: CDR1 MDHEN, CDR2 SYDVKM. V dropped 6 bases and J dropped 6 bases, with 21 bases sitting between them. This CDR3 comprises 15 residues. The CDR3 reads CASRPRALSLLEQYF. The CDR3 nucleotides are TGTGCCAGCAGACCCAGGGCGCTGTCCCTCCTCGAGCAGTACTTC.

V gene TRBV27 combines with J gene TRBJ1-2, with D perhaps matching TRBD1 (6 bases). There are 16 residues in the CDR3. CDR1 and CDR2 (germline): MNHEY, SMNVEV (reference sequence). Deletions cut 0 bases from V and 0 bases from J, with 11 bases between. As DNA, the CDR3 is TGTGCCAGCAGTTTATCATCAGGGGCCGCTAACTATGGCTACACCTTC. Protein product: CASSLSSGAANYGYTF.

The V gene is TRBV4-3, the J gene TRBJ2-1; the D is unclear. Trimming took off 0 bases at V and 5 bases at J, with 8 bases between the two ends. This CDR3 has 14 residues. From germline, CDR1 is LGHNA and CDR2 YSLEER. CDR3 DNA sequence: TGCGCCAGCAGCCAAGACGCACCTGACAATGAGCAGTTCTTC. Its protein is CASSQDAPDNEQFF.

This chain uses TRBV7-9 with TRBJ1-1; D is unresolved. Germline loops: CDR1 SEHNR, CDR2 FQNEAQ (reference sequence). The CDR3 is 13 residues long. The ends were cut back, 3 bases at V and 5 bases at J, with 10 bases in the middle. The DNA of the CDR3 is TGTGCCAGCAGCTTCCCTCCGGGGACTGAAGCTTTCTTT. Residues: CASSFPPGTEAFF.

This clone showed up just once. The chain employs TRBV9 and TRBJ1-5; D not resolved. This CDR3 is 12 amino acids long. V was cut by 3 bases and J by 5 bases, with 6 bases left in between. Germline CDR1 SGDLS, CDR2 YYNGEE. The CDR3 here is CASSAGHQPQHF. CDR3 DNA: TGTGCCAGCAGCGCAGGACATCAGCCCCAGCATTTT.

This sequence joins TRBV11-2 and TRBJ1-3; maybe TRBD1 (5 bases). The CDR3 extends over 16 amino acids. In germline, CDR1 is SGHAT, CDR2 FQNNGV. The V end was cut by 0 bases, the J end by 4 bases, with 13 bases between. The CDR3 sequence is CASSLDREGYGNTIYF. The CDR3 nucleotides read TGTGCCAGCAGCTTAGATCGAGAGGGGTACGGAAACACCATATATTTT.

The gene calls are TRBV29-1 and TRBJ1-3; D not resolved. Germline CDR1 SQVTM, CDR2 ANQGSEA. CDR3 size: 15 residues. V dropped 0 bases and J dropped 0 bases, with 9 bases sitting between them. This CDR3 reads CSVEDRGYSGNTIYF. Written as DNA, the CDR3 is TGCAGCGTTGAAGATCGTGGGTACTCTGGAAACACCATATATTTT.

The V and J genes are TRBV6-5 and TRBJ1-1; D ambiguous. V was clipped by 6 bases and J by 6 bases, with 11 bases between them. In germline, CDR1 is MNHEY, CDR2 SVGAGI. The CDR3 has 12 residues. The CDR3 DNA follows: TGTGCCAGCAGCAACGCCTCCCCTGAAGCTTTCTTT. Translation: CASSNASPEAFF.

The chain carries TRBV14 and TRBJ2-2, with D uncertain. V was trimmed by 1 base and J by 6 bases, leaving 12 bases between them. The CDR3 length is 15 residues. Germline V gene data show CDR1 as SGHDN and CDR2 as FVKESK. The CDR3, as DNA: TGTGCCAGCAGCCAAGGACTGTTAGGGTCCGGGGAGCTGTTTTTT. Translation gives CASSQGLLGSGELFF.

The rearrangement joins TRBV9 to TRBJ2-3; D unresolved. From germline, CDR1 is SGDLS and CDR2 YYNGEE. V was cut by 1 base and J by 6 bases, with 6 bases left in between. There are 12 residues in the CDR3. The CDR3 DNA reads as TGTGCCAGCAGCGTATTTGGCGATACGCAGTATTTT. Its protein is CASSVFGDTQYF.

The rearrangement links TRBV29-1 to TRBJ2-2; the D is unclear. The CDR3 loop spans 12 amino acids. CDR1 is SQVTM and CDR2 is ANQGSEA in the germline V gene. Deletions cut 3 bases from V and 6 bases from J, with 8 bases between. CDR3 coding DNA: TGCAGCGTTGACTTGGAATCCGGGGAGCTGTTTTTT. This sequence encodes CSVDLESGELFF.